These 13 T cell receptor beta chains came from one sample sequenced in a study of cytotoxic CD8 clonotypes in ibrutinib-treated CLL. The protocol was immunoSEQ multiplex PCR, while the TCRdb copy is restricted to in-frame clones and leaves out a portion. The table lists approximately 150,000 clones, about four fifths of them singletons. The material sequenced was PBMCs, taken after 24 months of ibrutinib treatment. These receptors were taken from a human donor with chronic lymphocytic leukemia.

The chain combines TRBV19 with TRBJ1-2, with D unresolved. There are 13 residues in the CDR3. V was shortened by 3 bases and J by 5 bases, with 10 bases between the two germline ends. Germline CDR1 and CDR2: LNHDA and SQIVND (reference sequence). The CDR3 region has the DNA TGTGCCAGTAGTATGAATAGGGCGTATGGCTACACCTTC. Its protein product is CASSMNRAYGYTF.

This chain joins TRBV19 and TRBJ1-2; a weak D match, TRBD1 (6 bases). Deletions cut 7 bases from V and 2 bases from J, with 17 bases between. CDR1 LNHDA and CDR2 SQIVND come from the germline V gene (reference sequence). This CDR3 spans 15 amino acids. The CDR3 region is CASTRPWDTNYGYTF. As DNA, the CDR3 is TGTGCCAGTACCAGGCCCTGGGACACCAACTATGGCTACACCTTC.

The chain joins TRBV6-5 to TRBJ1-2; 9 bases are a match to TRBD1. Germline trimming cut 2 bases from V and 4 bases from J; bases unmatched to any gene: 5. Germline CDR1 reads MNHEY; CDR2 reads SVGAGI. The CDR3 is made up of 15 amino acids. CDR3 amino acids: CASSYLQGASYGYTF. CDR3 DNA: TGTGCCAGCAGTTACCTACAGGGGGCTAGCTATGGCTACACCTTC.

This clone was observed a few times. The chain employs TRBV27 and TRBJ1-4; D is perhaps TRBD1 (5 bases). The CDR3 extends over 13 amino acids. Germline V lookup: CDR1 MNHEY, CDR2 SMNVEV (reference sequence). V shed 4 bases and J shed 8 bases, with 11 bases lying between them. The CDR3 nucleotides read TGTGCCAGCAGTTCCAGGGTGAGGGAAAAACTGTTTTTT. It yields the protein CASSSRVREKLFF.

V gene TRBV18 combines with J gene TRBJ2-7; 9 bases are a match to TRBD2. Germline V lookup: CDR1 KGHSH, CDR2 LQKENI. The trim removed 1 base at V and 7 bases at J, leaving 17 bases unmatched. This CDR3 comprises 18 residues. Written as DNA, the CDR3 is TGTGCCAGCTCACCACTCAGTTCCGGCGGGAGGGACCTCTGGGAGCAGTACTTC. It yields the protein CASSPLSSGGRDLWEQYF.

This chain uses TRBV11-2 with TRBJ2-7; TRBD2 matches 13 bases. CDR3 length: 15 amino acids. Germline V CDR1 and CDR2: SGHAT, FQNNGV. The J segment lost 5 bases and the V segment lost 5 bases, leaving 6 bases of the junction unmatched. CDR3 DNA sequence: TGTGCCAGCAGCCCAACTAGCGGGAGGGCCGACGAGCAGTACTTC. This sequence encodes CASSPTSGRADEQYF. Full variable domain (outside the CDR3, taken from reference TRBV11-2 and TRBJ2-7): EAGVAQSPRYKIIEKRQSVAFWCNPISGHATLYWYQQILGQGPKLLIQFQNNGVVDDSQLPKDRFSAERLKGVDSTLKIQPAKLEDSAVYLCASSPTSGRADEQYFGPGTRLTVT.

V is TRBV27 and J is TRBJ2-5, with TRBD1 matching 7 bases. Trimming removed 5 bases from V and 8 bases from J; junction bases left unmatched: 11. CDR1 and CDR2 from the germline V gene are MNHEY and SMNVEV (reference sequence). This CDR3 has 14 residues. The CDR3 coding sequence is TGTGCCAGCAGTGCCTCAAGGGGGCTTCGAACCCAGTACTTC. Residues: CASSASRGLRTQYF.

Only a few counts were recorded for this clone. J is TRBJ2-7 and V is TRBV28; D is perhaps TRBD1 (5 bases). CDR3 length equals 11 residues. The germline V and J ends were trimmed by 5 bases and 6 bases, with 8 bases remaining between them. CDR1 MDHEN and CDR2 SYDVKM come from the germline V gene. The CDR3 DNA reads as TGTGCCAGCAGTCTAACAGGCGAGCAGTACTTC. Its protein product is CASSLTGEQYF.

This sequence joins TRBV6-5 and TRBJ1-6; D is perhaps TRBD1 (5 bases). CDR1 and CDR2 from the germline V gene are MNHEY and SVGAGI. The CDR3 spans 13 residues. Trimming left V 1 base short and J 14 bases short, with 12 bases between. DNA for the CDR3: TGTGCCAGCAGTTACTTGCAGGGCTCGTCCCTCCACTTT. It is translated as CASSYLQGSSLHF.

The chain is built from TRBV7-9 and TRBJ1-4; D is undetermined. Germline-derived CDR1 and CDR2 are SEHNR and FQNEAQ (reference sequence). The CDR3 is 11 residues long. V was clipped by 1 base and J by 7 bases, with 1 base between them. CDR3: CASSLVEKLFF. The CDR3, as DNA: TGTGCCAGCAGCTTAGTTGAAAAACTGTTTTTT.

This chain links TRBV7-2 with TRBJ2-5; D not resolved. The CDR3 has 15 amino acids. Germline V gives CDR1 SGHTA, CDR2 FQGNSA. V lost 1 base and J lost 2, with 11 bases in between. Here the CDR3 reads CASSLGTAFQETQYF. The CDR3 coding sequence is TGTGCCAGCAGCTTAGGGACCGCGTTTCAAGAGACCCAGTACTTC.

This clone was seen a single time. The CDR3 region is CANSLLTTGGISGYTF. In DNA form, the CDR3 reads TGTGCCAACTCACTTCTAACCACAGGGGGGATTAGCGGCTACACCTTC. The V gene is TRBV7-9, the J gene TRBJ1-2; 8 bases match TRBD1. Germline trimming cut 10 bases from V and 8 bases from J; bases unmatched to any gene: 21. Germline values: CDR1 SEHNR, CDR2 FQNEAQ (reference sequence). The CDR3 is 16 residues long.

This clone was detected once. CDR3 DNA: TGTGCCAGCAGCTCTGACAGGGGAGGGTATGGCTACACCTTC. This sequence encodes CASSSDRGGYGYTF. This chain joins TRBV7-3 and TRBJ1-2; 8 bases map to TRBD1. CDR1 and CDR2 from the germline V gene are SGHTA and FQGTGA. Unmatched junction bases numbered 6, after V lost 4 bases and J lost 5 bases. The CDR3 is made up of 14 amino acids.